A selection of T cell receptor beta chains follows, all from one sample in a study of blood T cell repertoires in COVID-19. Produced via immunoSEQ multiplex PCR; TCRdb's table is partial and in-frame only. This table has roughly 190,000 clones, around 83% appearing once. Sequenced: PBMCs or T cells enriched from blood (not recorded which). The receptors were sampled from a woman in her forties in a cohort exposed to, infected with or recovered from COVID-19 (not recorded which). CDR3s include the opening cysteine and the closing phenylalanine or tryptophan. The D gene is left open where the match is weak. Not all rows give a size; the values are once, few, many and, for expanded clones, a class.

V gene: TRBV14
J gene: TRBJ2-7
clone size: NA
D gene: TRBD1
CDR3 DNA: TGTGCCAGCAGCCCGTCCCCTACGGGACAGGGGAGCTCCTACGAGCAGTACTTC
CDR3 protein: CASSPSPTGQGSSYEQYF

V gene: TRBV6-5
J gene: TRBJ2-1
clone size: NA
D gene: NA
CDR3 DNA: TGTGCCAGCAGGTCGGGGAGCTCCTACAATGAGCAGTTCTTC
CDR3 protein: CASRSGSSYNEQFF

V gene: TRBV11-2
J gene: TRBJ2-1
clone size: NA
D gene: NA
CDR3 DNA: TGTGCCAGCAGCTTAGAATTTGGTTTCCAGTCCTTACAGTTCTTC
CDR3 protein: CASSLEFGFQSLQFF

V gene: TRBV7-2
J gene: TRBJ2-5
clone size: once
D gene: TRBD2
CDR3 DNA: TGTGCCAGCAGCTCCACCGGGACTAGCGGAGAGACCCAGTACTTC
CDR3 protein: CASSSTGTSGETQYF

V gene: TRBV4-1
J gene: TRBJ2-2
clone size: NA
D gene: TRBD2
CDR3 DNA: TGCGCCAGCGGATGGACTAGCGGGGGGGAGAACACCGGGGAGCTGTTTTTT
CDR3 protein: CASGWTSGGENTGELFF

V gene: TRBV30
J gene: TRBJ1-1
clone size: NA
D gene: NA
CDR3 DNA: TGTGCCTGGAGTGACACAGGGTCCATGAACACTGAAGCTTTCTTT
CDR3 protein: CAWSDTGSMNTEAFF

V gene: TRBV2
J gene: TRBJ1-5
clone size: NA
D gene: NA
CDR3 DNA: TGTGCCAGCAGTGAACTGGGCGGGAATCGGAATCAGCCCCAGCATTTT
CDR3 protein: CASSELGGNRNQPQHF

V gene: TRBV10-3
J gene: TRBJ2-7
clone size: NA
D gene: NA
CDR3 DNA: TGTGCCATCAGCGACCGGGATTTATGGTACGAGCAGTACTTC
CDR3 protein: CAISDRDLWYEQYF

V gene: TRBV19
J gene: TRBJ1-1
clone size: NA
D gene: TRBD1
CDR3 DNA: TGTGCCAGTAGCTTACAGGGGGCTGGGACTGAAGCTTTCTTT
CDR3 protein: CASSLQGAGTEAFF

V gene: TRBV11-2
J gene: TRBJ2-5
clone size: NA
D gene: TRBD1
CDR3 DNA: TGTGCCAGCAGCTTCCAGGGACCCAGGGGGAGAGAGACCCAGTACTTC
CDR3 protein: CASSFQGPRGRETQYF

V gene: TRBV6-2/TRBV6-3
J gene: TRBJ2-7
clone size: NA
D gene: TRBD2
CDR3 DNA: TGTGCCAGCAGTTCTGGACTAGCCGGGGAGCAGTACTTC
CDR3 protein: CASSSGLAGEQYF

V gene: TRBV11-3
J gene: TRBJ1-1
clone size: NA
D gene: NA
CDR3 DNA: TGTGCCAGCAGCTTAGAGCAGGGTACAGAAGCTTTCTTT
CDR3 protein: CASSLEQGTEAFF

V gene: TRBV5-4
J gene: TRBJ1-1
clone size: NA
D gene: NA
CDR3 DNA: TGTGCCAGCAGCTTGGACCGGGGGAACACTGAAGCTTTCTTT
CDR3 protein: CASSLDRGNTEAFF

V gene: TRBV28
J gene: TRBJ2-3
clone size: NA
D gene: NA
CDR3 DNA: TGTGCCAGCAGCCGGGGTAATACGCAGTATTTT
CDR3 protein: CASSRGNTQYF

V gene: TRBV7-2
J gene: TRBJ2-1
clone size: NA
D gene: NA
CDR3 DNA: TGTGCCAGCAGCGCCCGGGCCTACAATGAGCAGTTCTTC
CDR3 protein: CASSARAYNEQFF

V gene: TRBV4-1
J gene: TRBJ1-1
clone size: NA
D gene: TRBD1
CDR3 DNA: TGCGCCAGCAGCGCCCGACAGGGTATGAACACTGAAGCTTTCTTT
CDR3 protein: CASSARQGMNTEAFF

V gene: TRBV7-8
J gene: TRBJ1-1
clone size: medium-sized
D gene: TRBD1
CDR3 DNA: TGTGCCAGCAGCATCAACAGGGGTGAAGCTTTCTTT
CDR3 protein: CASSINRGEAFF

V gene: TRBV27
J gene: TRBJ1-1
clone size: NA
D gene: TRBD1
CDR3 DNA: TGTGCCAGCAGTTTAGGGACAGCGACTGAAGCTTTCTTT
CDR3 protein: CASSLGTATEAFF

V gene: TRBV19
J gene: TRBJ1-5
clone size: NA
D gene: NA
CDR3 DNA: TGTGCCAGTACAACCCGTGGCAGAGGGCTGCAGCCCCAGCATTTT
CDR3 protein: CASTTRGRGLQPQHF

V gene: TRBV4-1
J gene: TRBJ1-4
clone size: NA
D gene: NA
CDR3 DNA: TGCGCCAGCAGCCAAGAGGCCAGGGCAAAACTGTTTTTT
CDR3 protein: CASSQEARAKLFF

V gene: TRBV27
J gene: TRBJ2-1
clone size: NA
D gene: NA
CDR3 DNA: TGTGCCAGCAGTTTACAGGGTGGCCACAATGAGCAGTTCTTC
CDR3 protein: CASSLQGGHNEQFF

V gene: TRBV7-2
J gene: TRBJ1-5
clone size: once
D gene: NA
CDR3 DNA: TGTGCCAGCAGCTCCCAGCGGGGGATTGGGCAGCCCCAGCATTTT
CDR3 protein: CASSSQRGIGQPQHF

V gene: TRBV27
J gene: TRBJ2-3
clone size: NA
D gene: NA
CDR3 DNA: TGTGCCAGCAGTTTAGGCAGGGGTGATACGCAGTATTTT
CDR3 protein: CASSLGRGDTQYF

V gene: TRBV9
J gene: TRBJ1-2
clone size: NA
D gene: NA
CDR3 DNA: TGTGCCAGCAGCGTAGCCCCAGCGGGAAACTATGGCTACACCTTC
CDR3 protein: CASSVAPAGNYGYTF

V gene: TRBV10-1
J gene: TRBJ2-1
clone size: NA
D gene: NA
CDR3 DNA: TGCGCCAGCGGTTTGACAGGCGAGTACAATGAGCAGTTCTTC
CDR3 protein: CASGLTGEYNEQFF

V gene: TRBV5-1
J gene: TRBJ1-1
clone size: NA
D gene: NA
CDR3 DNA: TGCGCCAGCAGCTTGGGAGGGGGTTCAACTGAAGCTTTCTTT
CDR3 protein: CASSLGGGSTEAFF

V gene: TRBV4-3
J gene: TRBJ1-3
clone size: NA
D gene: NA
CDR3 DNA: TGCGCCAGCAGCCAACAGGACAGCCCTTTCTCTGGAAACACCATATATTTT
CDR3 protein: CASSQQDSPFSGNTIYF

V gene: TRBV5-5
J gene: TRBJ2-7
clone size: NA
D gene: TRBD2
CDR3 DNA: TGTGCCAGCAGCCCTAGGACTAGCGGGAACCCCTACGAGCAGTACTTC
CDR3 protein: CASSPRTSGNPYEQYF

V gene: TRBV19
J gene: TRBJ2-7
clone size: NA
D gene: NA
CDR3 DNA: TGTGCCAGTAGTATCTTGGGGGGATACGAGCAGTACTTC
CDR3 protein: CASSILGGYEQYF

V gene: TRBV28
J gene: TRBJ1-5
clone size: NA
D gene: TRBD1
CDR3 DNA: TGTGCCAGCAGTTTAGGACAGGGATACCGTCAGCCCCAGCATTTT
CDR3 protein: CASSLGQGYRQPQHF

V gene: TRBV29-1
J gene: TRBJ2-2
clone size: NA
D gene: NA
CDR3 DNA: TGCAGCGTTGCCCCCCGGACAGCTAACACCGGGGAGCTGTTTTTT
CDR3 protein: CSVAPRTANTGELFF

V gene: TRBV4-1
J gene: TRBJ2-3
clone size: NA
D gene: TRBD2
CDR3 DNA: TGCGCCAGCAGCCAAGACCGAACTAGCGAGCTGGATACGCAGTATTTT
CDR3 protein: CASSQDRTSELDTQYF

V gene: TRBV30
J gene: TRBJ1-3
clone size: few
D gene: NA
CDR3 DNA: TGTGCCTCCTCAGGGTCTGGAAACACCATATATTTT
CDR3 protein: CASSGSGNTIYF

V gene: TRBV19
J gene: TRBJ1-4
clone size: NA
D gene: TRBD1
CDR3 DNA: TGTGCCAGTAGTACGGGACAGGGAAGGGAAAAACTGTTTTTT
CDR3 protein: CASSTGQGREKLFF

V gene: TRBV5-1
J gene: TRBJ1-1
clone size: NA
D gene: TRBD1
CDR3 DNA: TGCGCCAGCAGCTTAACCGGGACAGGGATGACTGAAGCTTTCTTT
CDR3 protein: CASSLTGTGMTEAFF

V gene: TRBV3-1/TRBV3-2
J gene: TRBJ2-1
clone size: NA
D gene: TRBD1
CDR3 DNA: TGTGCCAGCAGCCCTCCGGGACAGTACAATGAGCAGTTCTTC
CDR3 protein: CASSPPGQYNEQFF

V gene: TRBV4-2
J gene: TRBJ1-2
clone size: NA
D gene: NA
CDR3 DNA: TGTGCCAGCAGCCAAGGGGGGGGAGGCTACACCTTC
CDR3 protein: CASSQGGGGYTF

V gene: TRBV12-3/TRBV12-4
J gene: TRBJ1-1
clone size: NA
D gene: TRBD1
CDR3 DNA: TGTGCCAGCAGTGGGGGGACAGGGCGGACTTTCTTT
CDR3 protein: CASSGGTGRTFF

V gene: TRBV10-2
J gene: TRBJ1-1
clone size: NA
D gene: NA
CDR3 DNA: TGCGCCAGCAGCCCCTCGACGGGGAAGAACACTGAAGCTTTCTTT
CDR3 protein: CASSPSTGKNTEAFF

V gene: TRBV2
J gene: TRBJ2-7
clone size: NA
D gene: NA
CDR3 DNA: TGTGCCAGCAGTGCGACTCCTGACTACGAGCAGTACTTC
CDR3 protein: CASSATPDYEQYF